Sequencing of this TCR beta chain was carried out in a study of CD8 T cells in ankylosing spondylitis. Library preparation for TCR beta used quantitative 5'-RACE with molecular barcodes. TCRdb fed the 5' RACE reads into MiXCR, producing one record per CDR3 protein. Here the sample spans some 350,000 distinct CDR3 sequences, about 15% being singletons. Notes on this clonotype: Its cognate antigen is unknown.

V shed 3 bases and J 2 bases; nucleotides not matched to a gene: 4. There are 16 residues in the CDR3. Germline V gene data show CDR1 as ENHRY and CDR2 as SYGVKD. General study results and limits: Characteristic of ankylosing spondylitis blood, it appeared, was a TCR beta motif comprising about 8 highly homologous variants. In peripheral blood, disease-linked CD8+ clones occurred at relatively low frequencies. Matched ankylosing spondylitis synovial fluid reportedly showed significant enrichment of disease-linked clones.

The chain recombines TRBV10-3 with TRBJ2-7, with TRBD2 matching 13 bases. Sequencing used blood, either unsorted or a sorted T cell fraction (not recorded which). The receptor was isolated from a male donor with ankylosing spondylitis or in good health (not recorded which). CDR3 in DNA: TGTGCCATCAGTGACCCGGGACTAGCGGGGCCCTACGAGCAGTACTTC. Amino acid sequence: CAISDPGLAGPYEQYF.